This is a list of T cell receptor beta chains from one sample in a study of cytomegalovirus exposure and HLA in healthy donors. Profiling relied on immunoSEQ multiplex PCR, and the TCRdb table lists in-frame clones only, not all of them. The sample has 130,000 or so clones. The specimen sequenced was PBMCs. Receptors originate from a woman aged 18-29 years in good health and CMV-seronegative. The CDR3 runs from the conserved cysteine through the conserved F or W. A D gene is named only where the DNA matches it firmly.

j_call v_call d_call cdr3_nt cdr3_aa
TRBJ2-3 TRBV4-2 TRBD2 TGTGCCAGCGGCTACATAGGTACGGGAGGAGGCACAGATACGCAGTATTTT CASGYIGTGGGTDTQYF
TRBJ2-7 TRBV12-5 - TGTGCTAGTGGTTTGTACCCCACCCCTGACAGAGTATTTTCCTACGAGCAGTACTTC CASGLYPTPDRVFSYEQYF
TRBJ1-4 TRBV27 - TGTGCCAGCAGTCCCCACCCACATTGGGGCATCACACCGGATAATGAAAAACTGTTTTTT CASSPHPHWGITPDNEKLFF
TRBJ1-1 TRBV19 - TGTGCCAGTAGTATAGACGGGGGGCCAATTGAAGCTTTCTTT CASSIDGGPIEAFF
TRBJ2-4 TRBV7-9 - TGTGCCAGCAACGATGCGGGGTTGGTCGCGTACTTC CASNDAGLVAYF
TRBJ1-1 TRBV6-5 - TGTGCCAGCAGTCTCTATTCCAACACTGAAGCTTTCTTT CASSLYSNTEAFF
TRBJ1-2 TRBV5-4 - TGTGCCAGCAGCTCGAACAGCTATGGCTACACCTTC CASSSNSYGYTF
TRBJ1-1 TRBV6-1 - TGTGCCAGCAGGTCGGGGTCTGAAGCTTTCTTT CASRSGSEAFF
TRBJ2-1 TRBV5-4 TRBD2 TGTGCCAGCAGCTGGGGGACTAGTGAGAATGAGCAGTTCTTC CASSWGTSENEQFF
TRBJ2-3 TRBV30 - TGTGCCTGCTTTACTGGAGCCACAGATACGCAGTATTTT CACFTGATDTQYF
TRBJ2-4 TRBV21-1 - TGTGCCAGCACCCAAAACGCGGGGGGGCATGGTTACTTC CASTQNAGGHGYF
TRBJ2-5 TRBV7-9 - TGTGCCAGCAGCCCGGTAGGGGGAACAGAGACCCAGTACTTC CASSPVGGTETQYF
TRBJ1-1 TRBV6-1 - TGTGCCAGCAGTGAAGAACAGGGTAGGACTGAAGCTTTCTTT CASSEEQGRTEAFF
TRBJ2-1 TRBV6-5 TRBD2 TGTGCCAGCAGCTCGGCCGGGACTAGCGGGAATGAGCAGTTCTTC CASSSAGTSGNEQFF
TRBJ2-5 TRBV6-5 TRBD1 TGTGCCAGCAGCCGTGGACAGGGGGGCTCGGAGACCCAGTACTTC CASSRGQGGSETQYF
TRBJ2-4 TRBV28 TRBD1 TGTGCCAGCAGTACCTACGCCGGGACAGGGGTAAACATTCAGTACTTC CASSTYAGTGVNIQYF
TRBJ1-5 TRBV19 - TGTGCCAGTAGATTAGGGGTAACCAGCAATCAGCCCCAGCATTTT CASRLGVTSNQPQHF
TRBJ2-7 TRBV5-1 TRBD1 TGCGCCAGCAGGTTGATCGACAGGGACCTCTACGAGCAGTACTTC CASRLIDRDLYEQYF
TRBJ2-1 TRBV9 TRBD2 TGTGCCAGCAGCGTCGCTAGCGGGGAATACAATGAGCAGTTCTTC CASSVASGEYNEQFF
TRBJ1-2 TRBV10-3 - TGTGCCCCCTTCCTAAGAGAAGCATATGGCTACACCTTC CAPFLREAYGYTF
TRBJ1-5 TRBV27 - TGTGCCAGCAGTTTGTCAGGGGTCAATCAGCCCCAGCATTTT CASSLSGVNQPQHF
TRBJ2-3 TRBV6-5 - TGTGCCAGCAGTTACTCCGCGGGCACAGATACGCAGTATTTT CASSYSAGTDTQYF
TRBJ2-1 TRBV9 - TGTGCCAGCAGCTTACAGGGCTACAATGAGCAGTTCTTC CASSLQGYNEQFF
TRBJ1-4 TRBV19 TRBD1 TGTGCCAGTAGTATAGAAGGACAGGGGGCAACTAATGAAAAACTGTTTTTT CASSIEGQGATNEKLFF
TRBJ1-2 TRBV27 TRBD1 TGTGCCAGCAGTCCGCTGACAGGGGAAGGCTACACCTTC CASSPLTGEGYTF
TRBJ2-7 TRBV5-1 TRBD1 TGCGCCAGCAGCTTGGAAGGGACAGGGGCCCTCGGGCAGTACTTC CASSLEGTGALGQYF
TRBJ1-1 TRBV19 - TGTGCCAGTAGTATAGGCCAGGCGAACACTGAAGCTTTCTTT CASSIGQANTEAFF
TRBJ2-6 TRBV5-1 TRBD1 TGCGCCAGCAGCAATAACAGGGGGCTAGCTGGGGCCAACGTCCTGACTTTC CASSNNRGLAGANVLTF
TRBJ2-7 TRBV5-6 TRBD2 TGTGCCAGCAGGCAGCGGGAGGGCCGTTACGAGCAGTACTTC CASRQREGRYEQYF
TRBJ2-1 TRBV7-8 TRBD2 TGTGCCAGCAGCCCGCCCACTAGCGGGAGCTACAATGAGCAGTTCTTC CASSPPTSGSYNEQFF
TRBJ1-1 TRBV6-5 - TGTGCCAGCAGTTATTACAGGGTGCAATACACTGAAGCTTTCTTT CASSYYRVQYTEAFF